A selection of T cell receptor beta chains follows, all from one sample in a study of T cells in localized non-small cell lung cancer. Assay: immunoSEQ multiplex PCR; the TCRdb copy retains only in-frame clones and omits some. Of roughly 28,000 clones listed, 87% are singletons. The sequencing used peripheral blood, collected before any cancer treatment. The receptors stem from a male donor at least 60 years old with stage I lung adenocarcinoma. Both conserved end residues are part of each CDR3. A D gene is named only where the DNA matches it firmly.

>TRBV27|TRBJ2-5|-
TGTGCCAGCAATTTAGGGGGAAGCCAAGAGACCCAGTACTTC
CASNLGGSQETQYF
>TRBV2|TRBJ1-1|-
TGTGCCAGCAGTGAAGAAGGAAGGGGCCGGAACACTGAAGCTTTCTTT
CASSEEGRGRNTEAFF
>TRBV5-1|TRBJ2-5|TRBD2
TGCGCCAGCAGCTTGTCACTAGCGGGGGGGCCGGGTGAGACCCAGTACTTC
CASSLSLAGGPGETQYF
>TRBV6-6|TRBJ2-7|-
TGTGCCAGCAGAACCCGCGGAGGGTCCTACGAGCAGTACTTC
CASRTRGGSYEQYF
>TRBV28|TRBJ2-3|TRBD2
TGTGCCAGCAGTTTAGGGACTAGCGGTTATACGCAGTATTTT
CASSLGTSGYTQYF
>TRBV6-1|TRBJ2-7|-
TGTGCCAGCAGTGAAAATGGGGGAAGGGACCACGAGCAGTACTTC
CASSENGGRDHEQYF
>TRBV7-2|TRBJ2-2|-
TGTGCCAGCAGCGCCCAACCCAATTCGGGCAGCCTTACCGGGGAGCTGTTTTTT
CASSAQPNSGSLTGELFF
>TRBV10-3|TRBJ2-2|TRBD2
TGTGCCATCAGTGAGGGGGGGGCCGGGGAGCTGTTTTTT
CAISEGGAGELFF
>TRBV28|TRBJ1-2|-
TGTGCCAGCAGGGTACAGGACGCTAAGGGCTACACCTTC
CASRVQDAKGYTF
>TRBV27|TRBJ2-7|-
TGTGCCAGCAGCCCCTCTAGGGTCTCCTACGAGCAGTACTTC
CASSPSRVSYEQYF
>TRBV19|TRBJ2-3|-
TGTGCCAGTCGAGATTCAGCCACAGATACGCAGTATTTT
CASRDSATDTQYF
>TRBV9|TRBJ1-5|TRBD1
TGTGCCAGCAGCAGAGGGGACAGGGTCTATAGCAATCAGCCCCAGCATTTT
CASSRGDRVYSNQPQHF
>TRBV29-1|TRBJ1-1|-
TGCAGCGCCTTCCAGACTGAAGCTTTCTTT
CSAFQTEAFF
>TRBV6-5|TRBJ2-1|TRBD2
TGTGCCAGCATTCTAGCGGGGGGCTTAGAGCAGTTCTTC
CASILAGGLEQFF
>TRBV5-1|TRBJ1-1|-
TGCGCCAGCACCCTACAGGGAGACACTGAAGCTTTCTTT
CASTLQGDTEAFF